Listed below are T cell receptor beta chains from one sample, sequenced in a study of T cell repertoires in cytomegalovirus infection. Antigens of these TCRs are unknown. TCRdb itself ran the reads through MiXCR, one entry per CDR3 protein. The data show 40,000 to 55,000 distinct CDR3 sequences, roughly 20% seen once. Sequencing was performed on CD8+ T cells from cultured PBMCs, taken from culture after CMV antigen stimulation. Receptors were obtained from a human donor in good health (CMV status not recorded). Some clones in this sample may be carry-over from other donors' samples. The conserved cysteine and the conserved F or W are not part of the CDR3 here. Clone sizes are given selectively: once, few, many, or a class where the clone is expanded.

V: TRBV5-6; size: few; CDR3: ASSQGNGVGYT
V: TRBV7-9; size: few; CDR3: ASSHPGDEQF
V: TRBV7-2; size: many; CDR3: ASSLKFYNQPQH
V: TRBV12-3/TRBV12-4; size: -; CDR3: ASSSRNRGRGGRVTGNTIY
V: TRBV20-1; size: -; CDR3: SARDPGMYEQY
V: TRBV30; size: -; CDR3: AWSAGTGATEAF
V: TRBV29-1; size: -; CDR3: SVEVEGVGQPQH
V: TRBV7-2; size: -; CDR3: ASSTTGAGAF
V: TRBV7-6; size: -; CDR3: ASSLDVWDSYSEQF
V: TRBV5-1; size: few; CDR3: ASSPGGSHGYT
V: TRBV6-5; size: few; CDR3: ASSSFRDRGWNTGELF
V: TRBV7-2; size: -; CDR3: ASSTTGPHYEQY
V: TRBV6-2/TRBV6-3; size: once; CDR3: ARRFPSYEQY
V: TRBV6-2/TRBV6-3; size: few; CDR3: ASSYSSQPQH
V: TRBV7-2; size: -; CDR3: ASSPGQGATPGDYGYT
V: TRBV25-1; size: -; CDR3: ASSEQGLNTEAF
V: TRBV6-1; size: few; CDR3: ASSRSGPEAF
V: TRBV15; size: few; CDR3: ATSRDLGRGETQY
V: TRBV19; size: -; CDR3: ATSTGIRLEQY
V: TRBV6-5; size: -; CDR3: ASGSDYEQY
V: TRBV6-2/TRBV6-3; size: -; CDR3: ASRQGGLGEQY
V: TRBV6-2/TRBV6-3; size: few; CDR3: ASSPRGEQF
V: TRBV6-2/TRBV6-3; size: -; CDR3: ASSYPAQGADDAF
V: TRBV7-2; size: -; CDR3: ASSLGEGQAYEQY
V: TRBV7-6; size: -; CDR3: ASRSGNEAF
V: TRBV9; size: -; CDR3: ASSVDGNEKLF
V: TRBV7-9; size: -; CDR3: ASSLYGQGAEETQY
V: TRBV7-8; size: -; CDR3: ASSPAIAKNIQY
V: TRBV7-9; size: -; CDR3: ASSWTSGYNEQF
V: TRBV28; size: few; CDR3: ASSLFGEQY
V: TRBV28; size: -; CDR3: ASSFRGQAGAF
V: TRBV24-1; size: few; CDR3: ATSELGQGLNNEQF
V: TRBV6-6; size: -; CDR3: ASRAPLRAPSETQY
V: TRBV7-9; size: -; CDR3: ASSFSGGLAKNIQY
V: TRBV5-4; size: few; CDR3: ASSLTPLVNEQY
V: TRBV7-9; size: few; CDR3: ASSTLSYEQY
V: TRBV7-2; size: -; CDR3: ASSLGGHEQY
V: TRBV7-9; size: -; CDR3: ASSSGLAAYEQY
V: TRBV7-9; size: -; CDR3: ASSPAGTSGKDTQY
V: TRBV7-6; size: few; CDR3: ASSRVIYEQY
V: TRBV9; size: -; CDR3: ASSTRDSRLDTQY